The clone carrying this T cell receptor beta chain was counted a few times. Germline-derived CDR1 and CDR2 are DFQATT and SNEGSKA (reference sequence). CDR3 length equals 13 residues. V was pared by 0 bases and J by 8 bases, with 11 bases between. The entry originates in a study of T cells after yellow fever vaccination. TCRdb re-called the 5' RACE reads through MiXCR, storing one row per CDR3 protein. The sample includes 170,000 or so distinct CDR3 sequences, approximately 9.9% of them seen just once. The material sequenced was CD8+ T cells sorted from PBMCs, taken 45 days after the yellow fever booster vaccination. This chain uses TRBV20-1 with TRBJ2-1; the D is unclear. This receptor was obtained from a man aged 18 to 29 who received the YFV17D yellow fever vaccine. Here the CDR3 DNA reads TGCAGTGCTAGAGATTACTATGGTTATGAGCAGTTCTTC. This sequence encodes CSARDYYGYEQFF.